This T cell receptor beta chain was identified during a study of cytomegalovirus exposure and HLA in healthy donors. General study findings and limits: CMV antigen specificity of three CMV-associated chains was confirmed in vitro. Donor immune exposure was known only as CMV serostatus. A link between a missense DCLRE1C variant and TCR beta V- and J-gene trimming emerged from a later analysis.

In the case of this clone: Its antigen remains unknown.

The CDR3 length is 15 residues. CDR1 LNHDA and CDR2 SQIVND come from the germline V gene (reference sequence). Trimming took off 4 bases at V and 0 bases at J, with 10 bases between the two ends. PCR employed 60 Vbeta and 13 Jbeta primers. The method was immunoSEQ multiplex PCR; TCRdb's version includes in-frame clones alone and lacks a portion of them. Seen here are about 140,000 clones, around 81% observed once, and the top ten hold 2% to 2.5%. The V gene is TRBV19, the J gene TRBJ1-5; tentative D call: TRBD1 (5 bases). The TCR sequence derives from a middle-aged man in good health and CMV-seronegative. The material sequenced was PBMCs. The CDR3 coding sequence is TGTGCCAGTAGTACGGGGGATTATAGCAATCAGCCCCAGCATTTT. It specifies CASSTGDYSNQPQHF. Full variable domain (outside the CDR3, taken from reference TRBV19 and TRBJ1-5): DGGITQSPKYLFRKEGQNVTLSCEQNLNHDAMYWYRQDPGQGLRLIYYSQIVNDFQKGDIAEGYSVSREKKESFPLTVTSAQKNPTAFYLCASSTGDYSNQPQHFGDGTRLSIL.